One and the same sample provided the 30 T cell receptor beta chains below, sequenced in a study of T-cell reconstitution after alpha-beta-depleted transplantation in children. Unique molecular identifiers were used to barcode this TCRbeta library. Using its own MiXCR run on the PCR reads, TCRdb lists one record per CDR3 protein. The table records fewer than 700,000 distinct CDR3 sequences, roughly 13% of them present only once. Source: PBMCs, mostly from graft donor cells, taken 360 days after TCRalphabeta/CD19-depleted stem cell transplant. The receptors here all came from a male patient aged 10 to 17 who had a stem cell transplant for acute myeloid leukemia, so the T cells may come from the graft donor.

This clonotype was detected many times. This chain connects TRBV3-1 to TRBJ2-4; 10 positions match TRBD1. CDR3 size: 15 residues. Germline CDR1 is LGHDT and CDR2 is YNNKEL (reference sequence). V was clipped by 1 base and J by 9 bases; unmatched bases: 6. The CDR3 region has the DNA TGTGCCAGCAGCCAAGGAGGGACAGGGGAACGCATTCAGTACTTC. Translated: CASSQGGTGERIQYF.

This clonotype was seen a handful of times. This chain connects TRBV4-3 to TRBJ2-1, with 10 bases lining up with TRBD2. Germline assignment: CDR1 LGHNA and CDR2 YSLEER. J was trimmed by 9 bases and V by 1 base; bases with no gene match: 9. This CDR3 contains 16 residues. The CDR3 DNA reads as TGCGCCAGCAGCCAAGTGAGCGGGAGGGCCTTCGGTGAGCAGTTCTTC. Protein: CASSQVSGRAFGEQFF.

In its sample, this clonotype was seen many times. In nucleotides, the CDR3 is TGCAGCTCCACGCCAGACGACAGACCCTATGGCTACACCTTC. This translates into CSSTPDDRPYGYTF. The chain employs TRBV29-1 and TRBJ1-2; possibly TRBD1 for D (5 bases). The V gene lost 8 bases and the J gene lost 4 bases, with 20 bases spanning the gap. In germline, CDR1 is SQVTM, CDR2 ANQGSEA. The CDR3 runs 14 residues.

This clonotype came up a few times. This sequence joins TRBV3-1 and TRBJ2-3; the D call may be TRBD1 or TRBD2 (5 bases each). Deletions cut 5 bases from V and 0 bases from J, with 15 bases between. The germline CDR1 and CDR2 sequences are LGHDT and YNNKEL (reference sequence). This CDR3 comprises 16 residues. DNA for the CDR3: TGTGCCAGCAGCGCCCCCGGGACGTCTAGCACAGATACGCAGTATTTT. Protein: CASSAPGTSSTDTQYF.

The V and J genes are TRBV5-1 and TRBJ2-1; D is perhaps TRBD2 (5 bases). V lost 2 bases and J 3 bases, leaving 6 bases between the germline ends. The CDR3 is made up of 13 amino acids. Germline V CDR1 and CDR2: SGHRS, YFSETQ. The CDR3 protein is CASSFGVYNEQFF. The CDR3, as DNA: TGCGCCAGCAGCTTCGGGGTCTACAATGAGCAGTTCTTC.

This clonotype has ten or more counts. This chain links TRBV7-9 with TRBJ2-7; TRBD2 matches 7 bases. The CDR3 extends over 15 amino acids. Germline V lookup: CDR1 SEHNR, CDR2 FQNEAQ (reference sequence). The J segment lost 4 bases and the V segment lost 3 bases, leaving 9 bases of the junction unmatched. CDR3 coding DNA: TGTGCCAGCAGCTTCCCCGAAGCGGGGCGTTACGAGCAGTACTTC. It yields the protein CASSFPEAGRYEQYF.

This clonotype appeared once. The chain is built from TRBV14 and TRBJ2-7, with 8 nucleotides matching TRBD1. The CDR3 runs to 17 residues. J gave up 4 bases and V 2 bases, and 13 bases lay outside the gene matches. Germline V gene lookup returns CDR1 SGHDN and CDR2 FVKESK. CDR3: CASSQYYDWTGRYEQYF. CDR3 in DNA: TGTGCCAGCAGCCAATATTATGATTGGACAGGGCGGTACGAGCAGTACTTC.

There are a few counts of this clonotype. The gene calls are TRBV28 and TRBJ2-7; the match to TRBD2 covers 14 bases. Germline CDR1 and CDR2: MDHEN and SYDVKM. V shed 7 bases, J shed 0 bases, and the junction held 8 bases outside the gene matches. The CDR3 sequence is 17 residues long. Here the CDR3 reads CASTRTSGRHFSYEQYF. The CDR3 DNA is TGTGCCAGCACCAGGACTAGCGGGAGGCACTTCTCCTACGAGCAGTACTTC.

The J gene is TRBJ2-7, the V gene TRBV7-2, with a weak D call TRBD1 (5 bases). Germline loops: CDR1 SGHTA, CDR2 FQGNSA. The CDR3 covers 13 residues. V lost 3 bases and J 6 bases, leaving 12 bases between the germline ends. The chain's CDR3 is CASSFHRSLEQYF. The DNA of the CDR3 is TGTGCCAGCAGCTTTCACAGGTCTCTCGAGCAGTACTTC.

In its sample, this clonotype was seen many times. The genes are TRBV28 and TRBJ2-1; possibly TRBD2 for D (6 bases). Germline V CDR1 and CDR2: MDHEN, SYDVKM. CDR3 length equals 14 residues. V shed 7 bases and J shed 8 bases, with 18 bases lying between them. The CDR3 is CASTMGGGLHEQFF. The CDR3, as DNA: TGTGCCAGCACCATGGGTGGGGGACTCCATGAGCAGTTCTTC. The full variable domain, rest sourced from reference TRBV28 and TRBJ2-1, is DVKVTQSSRYLVKRTGEKVFLECVQDMDHENMFWYRQDPGLGLRLIYFSYDVKMKEKGDIPEGYSVSREKKERFSLILESASTNQTSMYLCASTMGGGLHEQFFGPGTRLTVL.

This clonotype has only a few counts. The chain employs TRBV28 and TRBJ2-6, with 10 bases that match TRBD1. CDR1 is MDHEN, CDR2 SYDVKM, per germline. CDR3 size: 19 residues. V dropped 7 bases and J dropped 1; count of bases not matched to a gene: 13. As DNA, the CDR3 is TGTGCCAGCATCCCTGACACCGGACAGGGGGATTCTGGGGCCAACGTCCTGACTTTC. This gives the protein CASIPDTGQGDSGANVLTF. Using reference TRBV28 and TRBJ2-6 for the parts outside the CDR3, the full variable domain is DVKVTQSSRYLVKRTGEKVFLECVQDMDHENMFWYRQDPGLGLRLIYFSYDVKMKEKGDIPEGYSVSREKKERFSLILESASTNQTSMYLCASIPDTGQGDSGANVLTFGAGSRLTVL.

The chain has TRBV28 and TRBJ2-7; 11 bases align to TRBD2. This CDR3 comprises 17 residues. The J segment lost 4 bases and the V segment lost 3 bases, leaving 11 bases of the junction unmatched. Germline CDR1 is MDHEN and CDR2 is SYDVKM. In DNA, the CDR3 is TGTGCCAGCAGTTTTATGCGATACGGGACTAGCGGATACGAGCAGTACTTC. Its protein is CASSFMRYGTSGYEQYF.

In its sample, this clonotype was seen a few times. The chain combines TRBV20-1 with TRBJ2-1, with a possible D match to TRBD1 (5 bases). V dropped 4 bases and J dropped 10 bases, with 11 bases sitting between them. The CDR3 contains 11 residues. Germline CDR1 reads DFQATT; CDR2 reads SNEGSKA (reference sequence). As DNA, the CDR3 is TGCAGTGCTACTCTCAAGGGGGAGCAGTTCTTC. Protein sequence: CSATLKGEQFF.

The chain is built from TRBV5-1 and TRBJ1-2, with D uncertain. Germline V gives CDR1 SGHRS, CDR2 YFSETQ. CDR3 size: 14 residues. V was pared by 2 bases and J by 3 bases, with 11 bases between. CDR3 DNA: TGCGCCAGCAGCTTAGACCGATCCTACTATGGCTACACCTTC. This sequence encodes CASSLDRSYYGYTF.

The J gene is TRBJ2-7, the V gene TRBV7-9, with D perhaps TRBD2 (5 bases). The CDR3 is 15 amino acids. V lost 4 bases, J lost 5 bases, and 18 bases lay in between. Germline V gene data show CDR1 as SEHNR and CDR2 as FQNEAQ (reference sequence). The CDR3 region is CASSSLGGQLHEQYF. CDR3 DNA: TGTGCCAGCAGCTCGTTAGGAGGTCAGCTACACGAGCAGTACTTC.

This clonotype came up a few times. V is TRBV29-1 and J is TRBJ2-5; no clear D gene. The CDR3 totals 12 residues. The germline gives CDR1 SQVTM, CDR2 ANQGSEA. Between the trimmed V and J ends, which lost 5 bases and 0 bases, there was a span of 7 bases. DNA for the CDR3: TGCAGCGTTTCCAGCGACCAAGAGACCCAGTACTTC. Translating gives CSVSSDQETQYF. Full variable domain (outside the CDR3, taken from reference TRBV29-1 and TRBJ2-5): SAVISQKPSRDICQRGTSLTIQCQVDSQVTMMFWYRQQPGQSLTLIATANQGSEATYESGFVIDKFPISRPNLTFSTLTVSNMSPEDSSIYLCSVSSDQETQYFGPGTRLLVL.

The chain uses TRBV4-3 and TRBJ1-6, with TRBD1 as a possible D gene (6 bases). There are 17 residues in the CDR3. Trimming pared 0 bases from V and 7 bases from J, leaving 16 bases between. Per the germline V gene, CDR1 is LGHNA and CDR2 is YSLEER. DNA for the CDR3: TGCGCCAGCAGCCAAGATTGGTTCGGGGGGCGGAATTCACCCCTCCACTTT. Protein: CASSQDWFGGRNSPLHF.

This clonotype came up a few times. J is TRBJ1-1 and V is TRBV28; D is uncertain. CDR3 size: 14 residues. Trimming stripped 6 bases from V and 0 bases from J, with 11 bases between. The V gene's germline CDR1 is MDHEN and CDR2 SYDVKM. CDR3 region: CASRKLIMNTEAFF. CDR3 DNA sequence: TGTGCCAGCAGGAAACTGATTATGAACACTGAAGCTTTCTTT.

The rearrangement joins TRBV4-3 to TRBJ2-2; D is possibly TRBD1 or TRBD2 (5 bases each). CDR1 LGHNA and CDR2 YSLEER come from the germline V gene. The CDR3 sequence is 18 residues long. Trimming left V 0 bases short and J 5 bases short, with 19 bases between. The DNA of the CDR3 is TGCGCCAGCAGCCAAGATCGCCGGGTAGCCTGGGGGACCGGGGAGCTGTTTTTT. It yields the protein CASSQDRRVAWGTGELFF.

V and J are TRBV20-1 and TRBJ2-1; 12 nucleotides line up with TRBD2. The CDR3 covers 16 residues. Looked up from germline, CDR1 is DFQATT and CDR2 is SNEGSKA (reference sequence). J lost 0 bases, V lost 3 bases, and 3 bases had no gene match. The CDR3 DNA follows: TGCAGTGCTAGGCTAGCGGGAGGGAGCTCCTACAATGAGCAGTTCTTC. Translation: CSARLAGGSSYNEQFF.

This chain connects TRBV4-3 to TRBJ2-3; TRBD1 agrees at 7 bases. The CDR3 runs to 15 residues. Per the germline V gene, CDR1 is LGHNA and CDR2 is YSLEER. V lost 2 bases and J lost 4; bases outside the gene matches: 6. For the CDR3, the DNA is TGCGCCAGCAGCCAATTTCGGACAGGTGCAGATACGCAGTATTTT. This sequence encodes CASSQFRTGADTQYF.

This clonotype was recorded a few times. CDR3: CSARRPNTEAFF. The DNA for the CDR3 is TGCAGTGCTAGGCGGCCGAACACTGAAGCTTTCTTT. This chain joins TRBV20-1 and TRBJ1-1; the D is unclear. Trimming pared 3 bases from V and 1 base from J, leaving 6 bases between. Germline loops: CDR1 DFQATT, CDR2 SNEGSKA (reference sequence). The CDR3 has 12 amino acids.

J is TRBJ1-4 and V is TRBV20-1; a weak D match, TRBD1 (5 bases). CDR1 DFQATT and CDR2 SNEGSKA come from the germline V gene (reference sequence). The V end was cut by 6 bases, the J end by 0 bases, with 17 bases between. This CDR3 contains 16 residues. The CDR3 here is CSAMDTILATNEKLFF. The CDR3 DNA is TGCAGTGCCATGGACACTATCCTCGCAACTAATGAAAAACTGTTTTTT.

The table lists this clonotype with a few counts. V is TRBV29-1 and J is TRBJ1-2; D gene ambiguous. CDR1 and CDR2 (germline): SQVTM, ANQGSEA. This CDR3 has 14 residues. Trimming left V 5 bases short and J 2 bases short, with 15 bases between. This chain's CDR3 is CSVRFASLNYGYTF. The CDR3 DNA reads TGCAGCGTTCGATTCGCCAGTCTAAACTATGGCTACACCTTC.

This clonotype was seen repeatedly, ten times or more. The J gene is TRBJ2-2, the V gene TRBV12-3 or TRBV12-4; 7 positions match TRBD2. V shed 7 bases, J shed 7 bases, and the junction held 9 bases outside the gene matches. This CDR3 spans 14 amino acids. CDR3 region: CASKILAVNGELFF. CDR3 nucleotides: TGTGCCAGCAAAATTCTAGCGGTCAACGGGGAGCTGTTTTTT.

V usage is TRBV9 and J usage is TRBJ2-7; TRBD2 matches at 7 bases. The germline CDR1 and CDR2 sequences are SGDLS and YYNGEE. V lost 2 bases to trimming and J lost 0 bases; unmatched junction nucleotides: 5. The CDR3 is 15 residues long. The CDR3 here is CASSVGGSGSYEQYF. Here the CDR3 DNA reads TGTGCCAGCAGCGTCGGCGGGAGTGGCTCCTACGAGCAGTACTTC.

The CDR3 nucleotides read TGTGCCAGCAGCTTAGTACGGAAGCCTAACTACGAGCAGTACTTC. Translation: CASSLVRKPNYEQYF. V gene TRBV7-2 combines with J gene TRBJ2-7; D gene uncertain. V was shortened by 1 base and J by 3 bases, with 13 bases between the two germline ends. CDR1 is SGHTA and CDR2 is FQGNSA in the germline V gene. The CDR3 loop spans 15 amino acids.

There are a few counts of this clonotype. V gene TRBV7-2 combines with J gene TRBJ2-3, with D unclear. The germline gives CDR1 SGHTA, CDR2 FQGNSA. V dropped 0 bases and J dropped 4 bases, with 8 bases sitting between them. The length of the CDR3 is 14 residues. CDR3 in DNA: TGTGCCAGCAGCTTAGCCTCGTCTCCAGATACGCAGTATTTT. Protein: CASSLASSPDTQYF.

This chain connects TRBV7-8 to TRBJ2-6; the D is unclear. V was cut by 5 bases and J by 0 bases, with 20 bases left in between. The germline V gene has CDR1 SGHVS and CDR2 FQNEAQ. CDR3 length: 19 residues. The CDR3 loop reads CASSPRFSGSSSGANVLTF. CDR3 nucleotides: TGTGCCAGCAGCCCCCGGTTTTCCGGCTCTAGCTCTGGGGCCAACGTCCTGACTTTC.

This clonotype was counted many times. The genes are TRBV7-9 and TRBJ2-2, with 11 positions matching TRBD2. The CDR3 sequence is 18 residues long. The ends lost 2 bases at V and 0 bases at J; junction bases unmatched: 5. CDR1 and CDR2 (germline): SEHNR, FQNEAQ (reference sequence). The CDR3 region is CASSLTLLAGANTGELFF. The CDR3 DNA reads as TGTGCCAGCAGCTTAACCCTACTAGCGGGAGCGAACACCGGGGAGCTGTTTTTT.